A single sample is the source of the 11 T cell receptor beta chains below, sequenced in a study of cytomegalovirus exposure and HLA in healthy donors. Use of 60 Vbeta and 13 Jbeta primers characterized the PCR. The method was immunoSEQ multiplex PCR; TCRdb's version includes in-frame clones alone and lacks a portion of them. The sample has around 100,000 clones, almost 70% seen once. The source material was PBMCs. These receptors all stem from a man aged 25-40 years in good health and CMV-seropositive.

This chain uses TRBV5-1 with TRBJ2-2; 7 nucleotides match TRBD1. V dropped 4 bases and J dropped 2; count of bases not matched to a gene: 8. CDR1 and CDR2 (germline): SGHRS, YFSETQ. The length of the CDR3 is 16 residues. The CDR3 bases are TGCGCCAGCAGCATTACAGGGGCGCCAAACACCGGGGAGCTGTTTTTT. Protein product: CASSITGAPNTGELFF.

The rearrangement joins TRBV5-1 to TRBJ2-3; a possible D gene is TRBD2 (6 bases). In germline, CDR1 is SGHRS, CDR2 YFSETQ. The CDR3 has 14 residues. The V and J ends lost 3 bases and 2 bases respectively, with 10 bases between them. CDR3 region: CASSSGLLTDTQYF. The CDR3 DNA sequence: TGCGCCAGCAGCTCGGGACTTCTCACAGATACGCAGTATTTT.

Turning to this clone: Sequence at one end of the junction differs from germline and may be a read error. The CDR3 region is CVSSVGPLAGNEQFF. CDR3 in DNA: TGTGTCAGCAGCGTTGGTCCACTAGCGGGCAATGAGCAGTTCTTC. This sequence joins TRBV9 and TRBJ2-1; 9 bases fit TRBD2. The germline V gene has CDR1 SGDLS and CDR2 YYNGEE. There are 15 residues in the CDR3.

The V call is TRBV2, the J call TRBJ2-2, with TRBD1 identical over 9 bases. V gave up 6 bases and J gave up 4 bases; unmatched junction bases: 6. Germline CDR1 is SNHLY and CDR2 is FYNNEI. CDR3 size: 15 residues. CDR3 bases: TGTGCCAGCAGGCTGACAGGGGGGATCACCGGGGAGCTGTTTTTT. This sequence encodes CASRLTGGITGELFF.

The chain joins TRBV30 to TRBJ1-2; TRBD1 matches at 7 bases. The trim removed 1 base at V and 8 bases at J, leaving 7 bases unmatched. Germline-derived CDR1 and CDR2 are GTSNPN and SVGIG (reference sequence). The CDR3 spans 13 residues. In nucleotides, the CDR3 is TGTGCCTGGAGTGCGCAGGGGGATGGGGGCTACACCTTC. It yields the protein CAWSAQGDGGYTF.

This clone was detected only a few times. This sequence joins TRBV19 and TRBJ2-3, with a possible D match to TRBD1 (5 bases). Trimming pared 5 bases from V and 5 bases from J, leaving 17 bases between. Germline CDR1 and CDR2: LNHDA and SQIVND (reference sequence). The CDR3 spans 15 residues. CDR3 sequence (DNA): TGTGCCAGTAGTGACCTAGATGCAAGGGGAGATACGCAGTATTTT. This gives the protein CASSDLDARGDTQYF.

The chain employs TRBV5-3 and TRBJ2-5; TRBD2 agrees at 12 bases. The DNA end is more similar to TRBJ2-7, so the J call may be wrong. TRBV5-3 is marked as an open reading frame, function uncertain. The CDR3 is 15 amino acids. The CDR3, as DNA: TGTGCCAGAAGCCTTAGACTAGCGGGGGTGTACGAGCAGTACTTC. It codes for CARSLRLAGVYEQYF.

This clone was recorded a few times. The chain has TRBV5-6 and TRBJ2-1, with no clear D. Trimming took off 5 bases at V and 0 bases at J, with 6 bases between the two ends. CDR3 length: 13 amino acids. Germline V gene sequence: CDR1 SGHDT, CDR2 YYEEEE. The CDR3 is CASRPGSYNEQFF. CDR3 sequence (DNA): TGTGCCAGCAGGCCCGGCTCCTACAATGAGCAGTTCTTC.

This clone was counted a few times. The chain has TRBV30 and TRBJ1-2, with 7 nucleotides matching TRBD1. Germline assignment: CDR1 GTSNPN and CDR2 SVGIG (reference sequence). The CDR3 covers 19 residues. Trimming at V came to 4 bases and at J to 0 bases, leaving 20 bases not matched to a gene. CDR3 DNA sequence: TGTGCCTGGATAGATGAGCTAGACAGGGCCCCAAATTCTAACTATGGCTACACCTTC. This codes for CAWIDELDRAPNSNYGYTF.

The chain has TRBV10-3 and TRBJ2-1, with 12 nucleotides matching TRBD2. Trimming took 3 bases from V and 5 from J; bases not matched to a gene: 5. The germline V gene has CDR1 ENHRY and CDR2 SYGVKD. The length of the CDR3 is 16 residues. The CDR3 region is CAISEILAGGHNEQFF. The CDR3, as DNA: TGTGCCATCAGTGAAATTCTAGCGGGGGGGCACAATGAGCAGTTCTTC.

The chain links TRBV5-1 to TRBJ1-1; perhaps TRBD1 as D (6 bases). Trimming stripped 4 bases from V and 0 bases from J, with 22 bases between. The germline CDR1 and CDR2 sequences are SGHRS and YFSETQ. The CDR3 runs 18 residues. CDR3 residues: CASSPNRRQAILNTEAFF. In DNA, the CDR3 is TGCGCCAGCAGCCCTAACCGACGACAGGCGATTTTGAACACTGAAGCTTTCTTT.